The 22 T cell receptor beta chains reported below all come from one sample, sequenced in a study of neoadjuvant anti-PD-1 for oral cavity cancer. Time point described: after neoadjuvant nivolumab, at surgical resection. The data were produced by immunoSEQ multiplex PCR, yet TCRdb's version contains in-frame clones alone and is incomplete. The sample has approximately 15,000 clones, about 70% seen once. Sequences were derived from PBMCs, sampled after nivolumab (anti-PD-1) treatment. The source of these receptors is a person between 35 and 79 years old with oral cavity squamous cell carcinoma.

This chain connects TRBV18 to TRBJ1-2; the match to TRBD1 covers 11 bases. The trim removed 2 bases at V and 8 bases at J, leaving 7 bases unmatched. The CDR3 contains 15 residues. The V gene's germline CDR1 is KGHSH and CDR2 LQKENI. Here the CDR3 DNA reads TGTGCCAGCTCACCAACGGACAGGGGGCGGGACGGCTACACCTTC. This gives the protein CASSPTDRGRDGYTF. The variable domain in full, completed from reference TRBV18 and TRBJ1-2, reads NAGVMQNPRHLVRRRGQEARLRCSPMKGHSHVYWYRQLPEEGLKFMVYLQKENIIDESGMPKERFSAEFPKEGPSILRIQQVVRGDSAAYFCASSPTDRGRDGYTFGSGTRLTVV.

V gene TRBV15 combines with J gene TRBJ1-2, with 8 bases aligning to TRBD1. The V segment lost 3 bases and the J segment 8 bases; nucleotides outside the gene matches: 20. This CDR3 is built from 18 residues. Germline loops: CDR1 LNHNV, CDR2 YYDKDF (reference sequence). CDR3 sequence: CATSSLNPRAGGDQGYTF. CDR3 coding DNA: TGTGCCACCAGCAGTCTTAATCCGAGGGCAGGGGGCGATCAGGGCTACACCTTC.

This chain joins TRBV5-1 and TRBJ2-3; unclear D gene. V lost 4 bases and J lost 2, with 17 bases in between. Germline V gives CDR1 SGHRS, CDR2 YFSETQ. The CDR3 sequence is 16 residues long. The CDR3 DNA reads TGCGCCAGCAGCCCCCGTTCCGGGCCTCTCACAGATACGCAGTATTTT. It codes for CASSPRSGPLTDTQYF.

The rearrangement links TRBV6-4 to TRBJ2-3; 7 bases agree with TRBD1. The CDR3 covers 14 residues. Germline trimming cut 4 bases from V and 1 base from J; bases unmatched to any gene: 2. CDR1 and CDR2 (germline): MRHNA, SNTAGT. The chain's CDR3 is CASSGQGGTDTQYF. The CDR3 nucleotides are TGTGCCAGCAGTGGACAGGGCGGCACAGATACGCAGTATTTT.

The genes are TRBV10-3 and TRBJ2-7; the match to TRBD1 covers 7 bases. This CDR3 comprises 13 residues. Looked up from germline, CDR1 is ENHRY and CDR2 is SYGVKD. Trimming removed 10 bases from V and 4 bases from J; junction bases left unmatched: 10. CDR3 DNA sequence: TGTGCCACCACTACGACAGGGAAATACGAGCAGTACTTC. This sequence encodes CATTTTGKYEQYF.

This chain links TRBV28 with TRBJ2-2; D possibly corresponds to TRBD1 (5 bases). CDR3 size: 14 residues. V was shortened by 6 bases and J by 5 bases, with 13 bases between the two germline ends. Germline loops: CDR1 MDHEN, CDR2 SYDVKM. The CDR3 sequence: CASSRSQGTGELFF. CDR3 nucleotide sequence: TGTGCCAGCAGCCGATCTCAGGGAACCGGGGAGCTGTTTTTT.

This chain joins TRBV2 and TRBJ2-7; 7 bases agree with TRBD1. The J segment lost 2 bases and the V segment lost 4 bases, leaving 11 bases of the junction unmatched. Germline V gene sequence: CDR1 SNHLY, CDR2 FYNNEI. This CDR3 region has 16 residues. CDR3 sequence (DNA): TGTGCCAGCAGTGGGGGGAGACGACAGGGAACCTACGAGCAGTACTTC. This sequence encodes CASSGGRRQGTYEQYF.

The rearrangement joins TRBV5-1 to TRBJ2-2, with 10 bases aligning to TRBD2. CDR3 length: 16 residues. CDR1 is SGHRS and CDR2 is YFSETQ in the germline V gene. After removal of 2 bases from V and 7 bases from J, the junction contained 8 bases not matched to a gene. As DNA, the CDR3 is TGCGCCAGCAGCTTCGGGACTAGCGTTGAGTACGGGGAGCTGTTTTTT. Amino acids: CASSFGTSVEYGELFF. Together with reference TRBV5-1 and TRBJ2-2, the CDR3 gives the full variable domain: KAGVTQTPRYLIKTRGQQVTLSCSPISGHRSVSWYQQTPGQGLQFLFEYFSETQRNKGNFPGRFSGRQFSNSRSEMNVSTLELGDSALYLCASSFGTSVEYGELFFGEGSRLTVL.

This clone has a single count. The chain links TRBV7-8 to TRBJ2-1; possibly TRBD1 for D (6 bases). The germline CDR1 and CDR2 sequences are SGHVS and FQNEAQ. This CDR3 has 14 residues. Trimming took 1 base from V and 5 from J, leaving 9 bases between them. CDR3 residues: CASSLGTANNEQFF. The CDR3 nucleotides read TGTGCCAGCAGCTTAGGGACAGCCAACAATGAGCAGTTCTTC. Drawing the rest from reference TRBV7-8 and TRBJ2-1, the complete variable domain is GAGVSQSPRYKVAKRGQDVALRCDPISGHVSLFWYQQALGQGPEFLTYFQNEAQLDKSGLPSDRFFAERPEGSVSTLKIQRTQQEDSAVYLCASSLGTANNEQFFGPGTRLTVL.

This sequence joins TRBV9 and TRBJ1-1; 9 bases are a match to TRBD1. V gave up 3 bases and J gave up 0 bases; unmatched junction bases: 6. This CDR3 has 16 residues. Germline V lookup: CDR1 SGDLS, CDR2 YYNGEE. The CDR3 is CASSGAGTGMNTEAFF. DNA for the CDR3: TGTGCCAGCAGCGGGGCCGGGACAGGGATGAACACTGAAGCTTTCTTT.

This clone has only one observation. This chain joins TRBV5-6 and TRBJ2-7; 7 bases fit TRBD1. In germline, CDR1 is SGHDT, CDR2 YYEEEE. Trimming at V came to 4 bases and at J to 2 bases, leaving 6 bases not matched to a gene. The CDR3 sequence is 14 residues long. The CDR3 DNA is TGTGCCAGCAGCCCACAGGGGCTCGCCTACGAGCAGTACTTC. Translated: CASSPQGLAYEQYF.

The chain has TRBV10-3 and TRBJ2-7; TRBD1 aligns across 7 bases. The CDR3 contains 16 residues. Germline V gives CDR1 ENHRY, CDR2 SYGVKD. The junction had 7 bases not matched to a gene; V was cut back by 0 bases and J by 2 bases. CDR3 sequence reads: CAISESRTGATYEQYF. As DNA, the CDR3 is TGTGCCATCAGTGAGTCGAGAACAGGGGCCACCTACGAGCAGTACTTC.

The V gene is TRBV6-1, the J gene TRBJ1-2; D not certain. The CDR3 has 14 amino acids. Germline-derived CDR1 and CDR2 are MNHNS and SASEGT. Trimming cost V 1 base and J 4 bases, with 10 bases left between them. The chain's CDR3 is CASSEEGSAYGYTF. The CDR3 DNA reads as TGTGCCAGCAGTGAAGAAGGCAGCGCCTATGGCTACACCTTC.

This chain connects TRBV6-6 to TRBJ1-5; D may be TRBD1 (5 bases). Germline V gene lookup returns CDR1 MNHNY and CDR2 SVGAGI (reference sequence). V was clipped by 2 bases and J by 7 bases, with 12 bases between them. This CDR3 has 14 amino acids. CDR3 in amino acids: CASSYEGSGQPQHF. In DNA form, the CDR3 reads TGTGCCAGCAGTTACGAGGGATCAGGGCAGCCCCAGCATTTT.

This clone was picked up a small number of times. The chain joins TRBV4-2 to TRBJ2-1; D not certain. The germline V and J ends were trimmed by 1 base and 0 bases, with 13 bases remaining between them. The CDR3 consists of 17 residues. From germline, CDR1 is LGHNA and CDR2 YNFKEQ. CDR3 coding DNA: TGTGCCAGCAGCCAAGTTGAGAGCGTTGACTCCTACAATGAGCAGTTCTTC. As protein: CASSQVESVDSYNEQFF.

This clone appeared a few times. The gene calls are TRBV5-6 and TRBJ1-2; TRBD1 aligns across 9 bases. The V gene's germline CDR1 is SGHDT and CDR2 YYEEEE. The ends lost 4 bases at V and 7 bases at J; junction bases unmatched: 5. This CDR3 has 13 residues. The CDR3 sequence is CASSEDRGPGYTF. Written as DNA, the CDR3 is TGTGCCAGCAGCGAGGACAGGGGTCCTGGCTACACCTTC.

The rearrangement joins TRBV11-3 to TRBJ2-1; 7 bases fit TRBD2. The germline gives CDR1 SGHNT, CDR2 YENEEA. J gave up 6 bases and V 0 bases, and 8 bases lay outside the gene matches. The CDR3 is 16 residues long. CDR3 sequence reads: CASSLDASAGSNEQFF. CDR3 bases: TGTGCCAGCAGCTTAGATGCCTCAGCGGGGTCCAATGAGCAGTTCTTC.

This clone was counted between two and nine times. V and J are TRBV28 and TRBJ1-5; D may be TRBD1 (6 bases). CDR3 length: 13 residues. The V gene lost 7 bases and the J gene lost 5 bases, with 12 bases spanning the gap. The V gene's germline CDR1 is MDHEN and CDR2 SYDVKM. Here the CDR3 DNA reads TGTGCCAGCACCGGACAGTTTTATCAGCCCCAGCATTTT. It yields the protein CASTGQFYQPQHF.

The chain employs TRBV10-1 and TRBJ2-5; TRBD2 might be the D (6 bases). The germline V and J ends were trimmed by 8 bases and 2 bases, with 12 bases remaining between them. From germline, CDR1 is WNHNN and CDR2 SYGVQD (reference sequence). The CDR3 covers 13 residues. CDR3 sequence (DNA): TGCGCCAGCGCGGGAACATCGCAAGAGACCCAGTACTTC. Protein product: CASAGTSQETQYF.

V is TRBV19 and J is TRBJ2-7; 9 bases align to TRBD1. J gave up 1 base and V 1 base, and 8 bases lay outside the gene matches. Germline values: CDR1 LNHDA, CDR2 SQIVND (reference sequence). This CDR3 comprises 17 residues. The chain's CDR3 is CASSIGSQGTGSYEQYF. The DNA for the CDR3 is TGTGCCAGTAGTATAGGAAGTCAGGGGACAGGGTCCTACGAGCAGTACTTC.

This sequence joins TRBV6-1 and TRBJ1-1; D is unclear. This CDR3 is built from 13 residues. The ends were cut back, 6 bases at V and 4 bases at J, with 12 bases in the middle. Germline V lookup: CDR1 MNHNS, CDR2 SASEGT. Written as DNA, the CDR3 is TGTGCCAGCAGGGTTTCTGGAGTCACTGAAGCTTTCTTT. This codes for CASRVSGVTEAFF.

This chain uses TRBV4-1 with TRBJ1-2; D is ambiguous. Germline CDR1 reads MGHRA; CDR2 reads YSYEKL. The CDR3 has 16 residues. The V end was cut by 1 base, the J end by 4 bases, with 16 bases between. This CDR3 reads CASSQGPAADFYGYTF. CDR3 sequence (DNA): TGCGCCAGCAGCCAAGGGCCCGCGGCGGACTTCTATGGCTACACCTTC.